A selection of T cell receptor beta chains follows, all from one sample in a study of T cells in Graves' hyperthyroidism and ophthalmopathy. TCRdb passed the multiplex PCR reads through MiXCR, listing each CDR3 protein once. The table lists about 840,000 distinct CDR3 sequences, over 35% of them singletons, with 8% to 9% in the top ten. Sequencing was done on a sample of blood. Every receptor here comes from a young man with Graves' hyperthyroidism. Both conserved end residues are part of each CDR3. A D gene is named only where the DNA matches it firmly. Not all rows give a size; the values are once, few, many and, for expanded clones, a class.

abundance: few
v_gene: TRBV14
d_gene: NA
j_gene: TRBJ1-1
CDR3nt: TGTGCCAGCAGCCAAGAACGGGTAGCCACTGAAGCTTTCTTT
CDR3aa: CASSQERVATEAFF

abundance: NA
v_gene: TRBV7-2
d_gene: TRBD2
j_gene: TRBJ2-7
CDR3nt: TGTGCCAGCAGCTGGAGCGGGGCCCTCTACGAGCAGTACTTC
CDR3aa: CASSWSGALYEQYF

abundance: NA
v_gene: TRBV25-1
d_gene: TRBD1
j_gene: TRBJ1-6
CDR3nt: TGTGCCAGCACGGACAGGGCTAATTCACCCCTCCACTTT
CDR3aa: CASTDRANSPLHF

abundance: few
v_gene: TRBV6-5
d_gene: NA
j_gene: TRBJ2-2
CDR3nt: TGTGCCAGCGGGAGAGAAGGGGAGCTGTTTTTT
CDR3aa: CASGREGELFF

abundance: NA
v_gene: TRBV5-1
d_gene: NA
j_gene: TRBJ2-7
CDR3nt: TGCGCCAGCAGCTGGGGGGTAGGCTCCTACGAGCAGTACTTC
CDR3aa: CASSWGVGSYEQYF

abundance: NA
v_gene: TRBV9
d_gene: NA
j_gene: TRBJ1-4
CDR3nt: TGTGCCAGCAGCTTGGGGGGTCCGGAGACGAATGAAAAACTGTTTTTT
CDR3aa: CASSLGGPETNEKLFF

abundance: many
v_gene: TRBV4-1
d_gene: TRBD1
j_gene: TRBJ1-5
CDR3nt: TGCGCCAGCAGTCGCGACAGGGCGAATCAGCCCCAGCATTTT
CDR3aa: CASSRDRANQPQHF

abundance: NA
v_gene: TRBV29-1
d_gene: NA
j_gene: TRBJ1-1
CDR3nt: TGCAGCGCCAGCGTCGGGCCGCCCGGGACTGAAGCTTTCTTT
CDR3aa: CSASVGPPGTEAFF

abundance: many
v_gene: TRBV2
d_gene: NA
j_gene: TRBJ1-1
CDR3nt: TGTGCCAGCATACAGACTGCCACTGAAGCTTTCTTT
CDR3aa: CASIQTATEAFF

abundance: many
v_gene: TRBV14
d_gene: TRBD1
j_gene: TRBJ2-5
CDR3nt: TGTGCCAGCAGCCAATCAGGGGGCCGGGAGACCCAGTACTTC
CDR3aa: CASSQSGGRETQYF

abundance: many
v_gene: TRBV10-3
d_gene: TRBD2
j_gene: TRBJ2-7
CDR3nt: TGTGCCATTGGGACTAGCGACTCCTACGAGCAGTACTTC
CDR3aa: CAIGTSDSYEQYF

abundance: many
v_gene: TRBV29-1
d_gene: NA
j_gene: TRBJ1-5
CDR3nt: TGCAGCGTTGGGACGGGGAATCAGCCCCAGCATTTT
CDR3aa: CSVGTGNQPQHF

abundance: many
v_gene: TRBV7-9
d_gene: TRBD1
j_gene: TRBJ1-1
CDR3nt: TGTGCCAGCAGCCCCCGGGACAGCACTGAAGCTTTCTTT
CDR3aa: CASSPRDSTEAFF

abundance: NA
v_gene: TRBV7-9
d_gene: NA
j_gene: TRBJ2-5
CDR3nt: TGTGCCAGCAGCCCTCTGGTAGCTGGAGGGGGAAGGGAGACCCAGTACTTC
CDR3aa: CASSPLVAGGGRETQYF

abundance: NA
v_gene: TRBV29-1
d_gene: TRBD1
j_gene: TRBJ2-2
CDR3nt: TGCAGGCATGACAGGGAAACCGGGGAGCTGTTTTTT
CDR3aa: CRHDRETGELFF

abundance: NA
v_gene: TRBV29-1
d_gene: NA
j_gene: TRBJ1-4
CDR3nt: TGCAGCGGATCAAGGGTCGCAGGGGCTGAAAAACTGTTTTTT
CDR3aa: CSGSRVAGAEKLFF

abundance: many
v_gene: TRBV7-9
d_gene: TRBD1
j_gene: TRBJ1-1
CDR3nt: TGTGCCAGCAGACAGACAGGGTCTGAAGCTTTCTTT
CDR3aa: CASRQTGSEAFF

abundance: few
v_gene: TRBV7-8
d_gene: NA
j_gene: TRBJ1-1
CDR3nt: TGTGCCAGCAGCTTAGCAGGGAGCGAGGTCACTGAAGCTTTCTTT
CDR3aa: CASSLAGSEVTEAFF

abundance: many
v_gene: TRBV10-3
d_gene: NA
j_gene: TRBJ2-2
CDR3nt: TGTGCCATCAGTGAGTCGATCTTTTCCGGGGAGCTGTTTTTT
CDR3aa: CAISESIFSGELFF

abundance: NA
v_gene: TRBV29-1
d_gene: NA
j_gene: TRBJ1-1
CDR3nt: TGCAGCTTGGCCTCGGCAGGGCAGGGCACTGAAGCTTTCTTT
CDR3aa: CSLASAGQGTEAFF

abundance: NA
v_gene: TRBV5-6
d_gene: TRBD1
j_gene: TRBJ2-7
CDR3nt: TGTGCCAGCAGCCCACGGACAGGGTGGCAGTACTTC
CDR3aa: CASSPRTGWQYF

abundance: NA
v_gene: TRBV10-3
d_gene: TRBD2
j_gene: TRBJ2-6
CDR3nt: TGTGCCATCAGTGAGTCTAGGGGACTAGTGAACTCTGGCACCAACGTCCTGACTTTC
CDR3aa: CAISESRGLVNSGTNVLTF

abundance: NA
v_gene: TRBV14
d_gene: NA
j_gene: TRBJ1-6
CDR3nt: TGTGCCAGCAGCCGACGGGTCGTGGGTTCACCCCTCCACTTT
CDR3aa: CASSRRVVGSPLHF

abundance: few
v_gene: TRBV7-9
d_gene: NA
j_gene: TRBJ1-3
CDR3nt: TGTGCCAGCAGCCTAGACTATGGTCATAGAGGAAACACCATATATTTT
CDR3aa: CASSLDYGHRGNTIYF

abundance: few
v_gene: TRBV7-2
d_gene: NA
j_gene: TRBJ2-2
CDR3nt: TGTGCCAGCAGCTACGGAGTCCGGAACACCGGGGAGCTGTTTTTT
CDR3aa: CASSYGVRNTGELFF

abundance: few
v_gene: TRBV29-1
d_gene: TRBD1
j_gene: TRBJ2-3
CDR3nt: TGCAGCGTTGGGGGACAGGCTAGCACAGATACGCAGTATTTT
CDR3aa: CSVGGQASTDTQYF

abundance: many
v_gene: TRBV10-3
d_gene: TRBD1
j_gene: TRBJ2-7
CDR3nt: TGTGCCATCAGTGACCGGGACAGGGAATGGCACTTC
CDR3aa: CAISDRDREWHF

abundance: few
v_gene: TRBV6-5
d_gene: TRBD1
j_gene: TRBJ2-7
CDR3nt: TGTGCCAGCAGCCCTCGGACAGGGGGTGCCTCCTACGAGCAGTACTTC
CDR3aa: CASSPRTGGASYEQYF

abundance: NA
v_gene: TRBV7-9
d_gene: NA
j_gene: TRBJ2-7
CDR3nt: TGTGCCAGCAGCTCAACATTGCAGGGGTTTACCTACGAGCAGTACTTC
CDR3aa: CASSSTLQGFTYEQYF

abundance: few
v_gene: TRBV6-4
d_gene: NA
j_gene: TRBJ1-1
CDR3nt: TGTGCCAGCAGTGATACAGATAACACTGAAGCTTTCTTT
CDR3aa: CASSDTDNTEAFF

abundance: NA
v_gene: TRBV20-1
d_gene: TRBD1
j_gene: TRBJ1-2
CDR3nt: TGCAGTGCTCGAAAGGACAGGGCGGGGGATGGCTACACCTTC
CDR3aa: CSARKDRAGDGYTF

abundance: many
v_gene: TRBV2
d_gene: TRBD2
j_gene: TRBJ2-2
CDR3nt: TGTGCCAGCAGGGGACTAGCGGGAGGAACCGGGGAGCTGTTTTTT
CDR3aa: CASRGLAGGTGELFF

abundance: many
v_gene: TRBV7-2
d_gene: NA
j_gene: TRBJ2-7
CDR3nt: TGTGCCAGCAGCTTCCTACAGGGACACGAGCAGTACTTC
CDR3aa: CASSFLQGHEQYF

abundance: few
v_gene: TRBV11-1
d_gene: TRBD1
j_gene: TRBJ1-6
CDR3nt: TGTGCCTCCGCGACAGGGGGCAATTCACCCCTCCACTTT
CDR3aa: CASATGGNSPLHF

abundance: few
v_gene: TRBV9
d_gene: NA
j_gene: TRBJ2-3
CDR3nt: TGTGCCAGCAGCGTTGGCACCGGCGGAGATACGCAGTATTTT
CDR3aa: CASSVGTGGDTQYF

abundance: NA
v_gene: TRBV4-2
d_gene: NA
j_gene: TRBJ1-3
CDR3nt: TGTGCCAGCAGCCGAGACCAGGAACCGGGGGGAAACACCATATATTTT
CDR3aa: CASSRDQEPGGNTIYF

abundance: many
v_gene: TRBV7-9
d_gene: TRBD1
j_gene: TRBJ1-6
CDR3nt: TGTGCCAGCAGCTTAGGGACAGGGAGCGGTAATTCACCCCTCCACTTT
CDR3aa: CASSLGTGSGNSPLHF

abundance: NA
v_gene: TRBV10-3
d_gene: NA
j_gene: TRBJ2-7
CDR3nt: TGTGCCATCGGCACAGCGAACACCGGGGAGCAGTACTTC
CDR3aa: CAIGTANTGEQYF

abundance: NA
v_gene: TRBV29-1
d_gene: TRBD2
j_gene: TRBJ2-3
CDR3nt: TGCAGCGTTGGACTAGCGGGGCGCACAGATACGCAGTATTTT
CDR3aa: CSVGLAGRTDTQYF

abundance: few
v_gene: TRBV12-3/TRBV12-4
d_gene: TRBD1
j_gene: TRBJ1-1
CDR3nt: TGTGCCAGCACTACCGGGACAGGGAACACTGAAGCTTTCTTT
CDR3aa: CASTTGTGNTEAFF